The 21 T cell receptor beta chains given below trace back to one sample, sequenced in a study of shared clonotypes between healthy human individuals. Assay used: immunoSEQ multiplex PCR; TCRdb lists only in-frame clones, some missing. The sample records more than 2 million clones, 95% being singletons. The sample consisted of naive CD4+ T cells sorted from blood. The subset is: CD45RA+ positively selected. Source of these receptors: a man aged 18 to 35 in good health.

To note about this clone: The identical CDR3 is also encoded by other nucleotide sequences in the sample. The V call is TRBV2, the J call TRBJ1-5; D is perhaps TRBD1 (5 bases). This CDR3 comprises 13 residues. Germline V gene data show CDR1 as SNHLY and CDR2 as FYNNEI. Trimming took 4 bases from V and 7 from J, leaving 11 bases between them. The CDR3 DNA reads TGTGCCAGCAGTGGGCAGGGCGGACAGCCCCAGCATTTT. Protein: CASSGQGGQPQHF.

The genes are TRBV18 and TRBJ1-4; no definite D call. Per germline, CDR1 KGHSH and CDR2 LQKENI. Between the trimmed V and J ends, which lost 3 bases and 0 bases, there was a span of 8 bases. This CDR3 comprises 15 residues. The chain's CDR3 is CASSPDGSTNEKLFF. The CDR3 DNA sequence: TGTGCCAGCTCACCCGACGGTTCAACTAATGAAAAACTGTTTTTT.

The rearrangement links TRBV6-5 to TRBJ2-4; D gene uncertain. The CDR3 length is 13 residues. CDR1 is MNHEY and CDR2 is SVGAGI in the germline V gene. Between the trimmed V and J ends, which lost 6 bases and 7 bases, there was a span of 13 bases. The CDR3 region is CASSSPATNIQYF. The CDR3 DNA reads as TGTGCCAGCAGCTCCCCTGCTACGAACATTCAGTACTTC.

The chain couples TRBV28 to TRBJ1-4, with D perhaps TRBD1 (5 bases). This CDR3 contains 12 residues. Trimming pared 6 bases from V and 8 bases from J, leaving 10 bases between. In germline, CDR1 is MDHEN, CDR2 SYDVKM. CDR3 sequence (DNA): TGTGCCAGCAGCCTCGGGGGAGAAAAACTGTTTTTT. Amino acid sequence: CASSLGGEKLFF.

The gene calls are TRBV6-6 and TRBJ2-5, with D possibly TRBD1 on 5 matching bases. This CDR3 is built from 15 residues. The V gene's germline CDR1 is MNHNY and CDR2 SVGAGI (reference sequence). The V end was cut by 0 bases, the J end by 0 bases, with 8 bases between. CDR3 bases: TGTGCCAGCAGTTACTCTTCAGGGTACCAAGAGACCCAGTACTTC. Translation: CASSYSSGYQETQYF.

The chain couples TRBV5-4 to TRBJ2-2, with 10 bases that match TRBD1. J gave up 13 bases and V 3 bases, and 12 bases lay outside the gene matches. This CDR3 is 15 amino acids long. Germline V CDR1 and CDR2: SGHNT, YYREEE (reference sequence). The CDR3 bases are TGTGCCAGCAGCTATAGGACAGGGGGAGAATTCTCGCTGTTTTTT. Translating gives CASSYRTGGEFSLFF.

This clone appeared once. V usage is TRBV6-6 and J usage is TRBJ1-3; 10 bases map to TRBD1. Germline trimming cut 5 bases from V and 4 bases from J; bases unmatched to any gene: 5. The CDR3 is 15 amino acids. Looked up from germline, CDR1 is MNHNY and CDR2 is SVGAGI (reference sequence). Written as DNA, the CDR3 is TGTGCCAGCAGTCTGGGACAGGGGTCAGGAAACACCATATATTTT. Amino acid sequence: CASSLGQGSGNTIYF.

Notes on this clone: Other nucleotide sequences in the sample specify the same CDR3. The gene calls are TRBV5-1 and TRBJ2-3; tentatively, D is TRBD2 (5 bases). The V gene lost 0 bases and the J gene lost 6 bases, with 11 bases spanning the gap. Germline CDR1 is SGHRS and CDR2 is YFSETQ. CDR3 length: 14 amino acids. The CDR3 reads CASSLVGGWDTQYF. Written as DNA, the CDR3 is TGCGCCAGCAGCTTGGTCGGCGGGTGGGATACGCAGTATTTT.

The CDR3 is CASSVDRALNSPLHF. CDR3 coding DNA: TGCGCCAGCAGCGTTGACCGGGCCCTAAATTCACCCCTCCACTTT. The chain is built from TRBV5-1 and TRBJ1-6, with D unresolved. This CDR3 comprises 15 residues. V dropped 4 bases and J dropped 7 bases, with 15 bases sitting between them. CDR1 and CDR2 (germline): SGHRS, YFSETQ.

As concerns this clone: Other DNA sequences from this sample encode an identical CDR3 as well. V gene TRBV5-1 combines with J gene TRBJ2-2; 8 nucleotides line up with TRBD2. With 4 bases clipped from V and 2 bases from J, the junction kept 7 bases outside the gene matches. The CDR3 spans 16 residues. Germline V gives CDR1 SGHRS, CDR2 YFSETQ. The CDR3 is CASSLLAGGNTGELFF. The CDR3 DNA reads TGCGCCAGCAGCCTCCTTGCGGGGGGAAACACCGGGGAGCTGTTTTTT.

This rearrangement joins TRBV7-9 to TRBJ2-7; 9 nucleotides agree with TRBD2. The ends lost 5 bases at V and 4 bases at J; junction bases unmatched: 6. This CDR3 has 14 residues. The germline V gene has CDR1 SEHNR and CDR2 FQNEAQ (reference sequence). This CDR3 reads CASSRSGGQYEQYF. The CDR3 DNA is TGTGCCAGCAGCCGTAGCGGGGGCCAGTACGAGCAGTACTTC. Based on the CDR3 plus reference TRBV7-9 and TRBJ2-7, the full variable domain is DTGVSQNPRHKITKRGQNVTFRCDPISEHNRLYWYRQTLGQGPEFLTYFQNEAQLEKSRLLSDRFSAERPKGSFSTLEIQRTEQGDSAMYLCASSRSGGQYEQYFGPGTRLTVT.

The chain has TRBV6-1 and TRBJ1-6; D is unclear. CDR3 length equals 13 residues. The ends were cut back, 8 bases at V and 7 bases at J, with 12 bases in the middle. Germline CDR1 MNHNS, CDR2 SASEGT. The CDR3 sequence is CASCKSGNSPLHF. In DNA, the CDR3 is TGTGCCAGCTGTAAGTCGGGAAATTCACCCCTCCACTTT.

The chain uses TRBV4-1 and TRBJ2-1; D is uncertain. Germline V gene lookup returns CDR1 MGHRA and CDR2 YSYEKL. Trimming removed 10 bases from V and 2 bases from J, with 18 bases in between. The CDR3 sequence is 15 residues long. The CDR3 DNA reads TGCGCCACCCCATATCCCTCTACGACCTACAATGAGCAGTTCTTC. Amino acids: CATPYPSTTYNEQFF.

V is TRBV19 and J is TRBJ1-1; D remains unclear. The V and J ends lost 7 bases and 1 base respectively, with 7 bases between them. From germline, CDR1 is LNHDA and CDR2 SQIVND (reference sequence). The CDR3 runs 12 residues. The DNA of the CDR3 is TGTGCCAGTAAGGGAGCGAACACTGAAGCTTTCTTT. This codes for CASKGANTEAFF.

This clone was observed a single time. The chain carries TRBV4-2 and TRBJ1-4; D is ambiguous. Germline V CDR1 and CDR2: LGHNA, YNFKEQ. The CDR3 is 16 residues long. Trimming cost V 1 base and J 0 bases, with 9 bases left between them. CDR3 residues: CASSQVLESTNEKLFF. The CDR3 bases are TGTGCCAGCAGCCAAGTTCTGGAATCAACTAATGAAAAACTGTTTTTT.

The J gene is TRBJ1-5, the V gene TRBV28; 8 bases are a match to TRBD1. This CDR3 has 15 residues. Germline V gene lookup returns CDR1 MDHEN and CDR2 SYDVKM. The V segment lost 2 bases and the J segment 4 bases; nucleotides outside the gene matches: 4. CDR3 loop: CASSLPRGQNQPQHF. Here the CDR3 DNA reads TGTGCCAGCAGTTTACCCAGGGGGCAAAATCAGCCCCAGCATTTT. The full variable domain, in which reference TRBV28 and TRBJ1-5 provide the parts outside the CDR3, is DVKVTQSSRYLVKRTGEKVFLECVQDMDHENMFWYRQDPGLGLRLIYFSYDVKMKEKGDIPEGYSVSREKKERFSLILESASTNQTSMYLCASSLPRGQNQPQHFGDGTRLSIL.

The J gene is TRBJ1-5, the V gene TRBV5-8; D not certain. V lost 4 bases and J 0 bases, leaving 8 bases between the germline ends. This CDR3 comprises 14 residues. Germline assignment: CDR1 SGHTS and CDR2 YDEGEE. The CDR3 region is CASSRAGSNQPQHF. CDR3 sequence (DNA): TGTGCCAGCAGCCGCGCGGGTAGCAATCAGCCCCAGCATTTT.

Remarks on this clone: Other nucleotide sequences in the sample specify the same CDR3. The chain couples TRBV7-2 to TRBJ2-5, with TRBD2 as a possible D gene (7 bases). Trimming stripped 0 bases from V and 5 bases from J, with 13 bases between. Germline CDR1 reads SGHTA; CDR2 reads FQGNSA. The length of the CDR3 is 15 residues. The CDR3: CASSLAGGPRETQYF. CDR3 bases: TGTGCCAGCAGCTTAGCGGGGGGGCCTCGGGAGACCCAGTACTTC. Together with reference TRBV7-2 and TRBJ2-5, the CDR3 gives the full variable domain: GAGVSQSPSNKVTEKGKDVELRCDPISGHTALYWYRQSLGQGLEFLIYFQGNSAPDKSGLPSDRFSAERTGGSVSTLTIQRTQQEDSAVYLCASSLAGGPRETQYFGPGTRLLVL.

The gene calls are TRBV10-3 and TRBJ2-3; D is perhaps TRBD2 (6 bases). The CDR3 length is 17 residues. Germline V lookup: CDR1 ENHRY, CDR2 SYGVKD. V was cut by 3 bases and J by 2 bases, with 18 bases left in between. CDR3 sequence reads: CAISDPPAGKNTDTQYF. The CDR3 nucleotides are TGTGCCATCAGTGACCCTCCGGCGGGAAAAAACACAGATACGCAGTATTTT.

The rearrangement links TRBV4-1 to TRBJ2-1; a weak D match, TRBD2 (5 bases). The CDR3 sequence is 13 residues long. Germline V gene data show CDR1 as MGHRA and CDR2 as YSYEKL. Deletions cut 3 bases from V and 15 bases from J, with 18 bases between. As DNA, the CDR3 is TGCGCCAGCAGCCAGGAAGCCGGGATTTGCCCGTTCTTC. Translation: CASSQEAGICPFF.

CDR3 region: CASSSGRTSGANVLTF. CDR3 nucleotide sequence: TGCGCCAGCAGCTCGGGACGGACCTCTGGGGCCAACGTCCTGACTTTC. V gene TRBV10-1 combines with J gene TRBJ2-6, with D perhaps given as TRBD1 or TRBD2 (5 bases each). The CDR3 length is 16 residues. Germline CDR1 reads WNHNN; CDR2 reads SYGVQD (reference sequence). Trimming pared 6 bases from V and 0 bases from J, leaving 12 bases between.